One T cell receptor beta chain is described in this entry. The clone's antigen remains unknown. No much larger clone is present one base from it, and per-base qualities are unavailable. This sample was included in a study of blood T cell repertoires in COVID-19 (dated by TCRdb to about 2020). For context, the study as a whole: Samples from collaborators originated in the United States, Italy and Spain and spanned both the acute and convalescent phases of COVID-19. The samples were drawn from two sources: the first 160 participants of the ongoing ImmuneRACE study, and 950 to 1,500 subjects contributed by 6 global collaborators. HLA class I and class II types, where available, came from metadata supplied by the sample provider rather than from assay-based typing. A freely available public database, intended as a resource for researchers studying the immune response to SARS-CoV-2, is where the repertoires were released. Subjects who had been exposed to COVID-19, were actively infected with it, or had recovered from it provided the deeply sampled blood TCRbeta repertoires that made up the dataset. The prospective study material was composed of cDNA or gDNA derived from T cells, B-cell-depleted T cells, or PBMCs. Sample metadata almost always included a de-identified subject ID, COVID-19 status, age in years and sex. Beyond this particular receptor, the publication reports: The amount of clinical and demographic metadata varied by source and participant and was provided uncurated.

TCRbeta CDR3 regions were amplified from genomic DNA using the immunoSEQ Assay, a bias-controlled multiplex PCR. Processing in the source paper ran as follows. Within the assay, amplification of reference gene primers was used to estimate how many nucleated cells each sample contained. To quantify the absolute abundance of each unique TCRbeta CDR3 rearrangement, sequence reads were collapsed and filtered. For each sample, productive Simpson clonality was calculated by taking the square root of Simpson's diversity index across productive rearrangements. TCRdb retrieved this table from immuneACCESS and kept in-frame rearrangements only. Not all clones are present; in checked studies, unresolved V genes account for under half, and no reason is known for the remainder. The V and J calls and clone size are taken from that table; D and trimming were inferred from the DNA. For this sample the table gives 200,000 to 300,000 clones, of which 89% were detected only once. The ten largest account for roughly 4% of the sample.

Participants in the prospective study were enrolled through a virtual design, were aged 18 to 89 years, and lived in roughly 25 United States geographic areas. In the prospective study, cohorts were assigned on the basis of participant-reported clinical history obtained from a screening survey and a study questionnaire. In the prospective study, mobile phlebotomists collected whole blood, serum and a nasopharyngeal or oropharyngeal swab from each participant. Over a roughly 2-month period, participants in the prospective study had the option of providing additional blood draws and questionnaires. Prospective study blood samples were shipped either frozen or at room temperature before DNA extraction. V was cut back by 7 bases and J by 1 base, leaving a gap of 10 bases between them. The germline V gene specifies SQVTM as CDR1 and ANQGSEA as CDR2. The CDR3 sequence holds 12 residues, the cysteine and phenylalanine included. This entry keeps only the CDR3 DNA: 36 bases, framed from base 1.

The sequenced sample was PBMCs or T cells enriched from blood (not recorded which). The chain is assembled from TRBV29-1 and TRBJ1-1; a weak D assignment points to TRBD1 (6 bases agree). The TCR was taken from a woman aged 25 to 45 with acute COVID-19. Here is the DNA: TGCAGCGGAGGGGGAAAGAACACTGAAGCTTTCTTT. This translates into CSGGGKNTEAFF.